A single sample is the source of the 5 T cell receptor beta chains below, sequenced in a study of blood T cell repertoires in COVID-19. TCRdb keeps only in-frame clones here, not all; method: immunoSEQ multiplex PCR. Of around 200,000 clones in the sample, about 84% were seen once. Source material: PBMCs or T cells enriched from blood (not recorded which). These receptors were obtained from a man aged 40-49 years with acute COVID-19.

V is TRBV7-9 and J is TRBJ1-1, with D unresolved. The CDR3 runs 13 residues. V lost 7 bases to trimming and J lost 4 bases, with 13 bases between them. Germline V lookup: CDR1 SEHNR, CDR2 FQNEAQ (reference sequence). The chain's CDR3 is CASTQALGTEAFF. CDR3 DNA: TGTGCCAGCACCCAGGCGCTGGGCACTGAAGCTTTCTTT.

The count of this clone is one. The genes are TRBV28 and TRBJ1-1; the match to TRBD1 covers 7 bases. J gave up 2 bases and V 8 bases, and 5 bases lay outside the gene matches. The CDR3 extends over 13 amino acids. The germline CDR1 and CDR2 sequences are MDHEN and SYDVKM. The CDR3 DNA sequence: TGTGCCAGCCAAGGACAGGCAAACACTGAAGCTTTCTTT. As protein: CASQGQANTEAFF.

The chain joins TRBV5-1 to TRBJ1-2, with TRBD1 matching 9 bases. V lost 2 bases and J lost 8; bases outside the gene matches: 7. In germline, CDR1 is SGHRS, CDR2 YFSETQ. The CDR3 spans 14 residues. The CDR3 region is CASSFGTGSWGYTF. CDR3 bases: TGCGCCAGCAGCTTTGGGACAGGGAGCTGGGGCTACACCTTC.

The rearrangement links TRBV3-1 (or the pseudogene TRBV3-2) to TRBJ2-3; 7 positions match TRBD2. V shed 4 bases, J shed 5 bases, and the junction held 9 bases outside the gene matches. The CDR3 consists of 15 residues. Per the germline V gene, CDR1 is LGHDT and CDR2 is YNNKEL (reference sequence). This CDR3 reads CASSRSGASGDTQYF. The CDR3 DNA is TGTGCCAGCAGCCGATCCGGGGCTAGCGGAGATACGCAGTATTTT.

J is TRBJ2-7 and V is TRBV5-1; 13 nucleotides match TRBD2. CDR1 and CDR2 from the germline V gene are SGHRS and YFSETQ. Trimming at V came to 4 bases and at J to 4 bases, leaving 8 bases not matched to a gene. There are 16 residues in the CDR3. The chain's CDR3 is CASSPRTSGSIYEQYF. Written as DNA, the CDR3 is TGCGCCAGCAGCCCCCGGACTAGCGGGAGTATATACGAGCAGTACTTC.